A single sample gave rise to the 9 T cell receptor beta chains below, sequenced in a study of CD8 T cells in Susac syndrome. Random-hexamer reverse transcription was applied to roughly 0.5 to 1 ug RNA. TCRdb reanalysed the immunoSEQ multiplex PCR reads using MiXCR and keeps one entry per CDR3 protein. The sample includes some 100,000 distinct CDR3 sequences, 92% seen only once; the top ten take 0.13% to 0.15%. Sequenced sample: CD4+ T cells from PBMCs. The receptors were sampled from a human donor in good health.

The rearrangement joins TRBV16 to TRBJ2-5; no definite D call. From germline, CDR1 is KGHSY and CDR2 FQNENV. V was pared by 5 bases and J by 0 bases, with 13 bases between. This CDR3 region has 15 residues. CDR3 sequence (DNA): TGTGCCAGCAGCAAGATAGGGCAGAACCAAGAGACCCAGTACTTC. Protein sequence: CASSKIGQNQETQYF.

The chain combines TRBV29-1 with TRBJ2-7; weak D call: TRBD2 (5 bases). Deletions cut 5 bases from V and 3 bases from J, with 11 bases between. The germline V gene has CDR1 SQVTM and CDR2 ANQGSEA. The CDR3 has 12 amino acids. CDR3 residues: CSVLREDYEQYF. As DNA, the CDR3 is TGCAGCGTTCTGAGGGAAGACTACGAGCAGTACTTC.

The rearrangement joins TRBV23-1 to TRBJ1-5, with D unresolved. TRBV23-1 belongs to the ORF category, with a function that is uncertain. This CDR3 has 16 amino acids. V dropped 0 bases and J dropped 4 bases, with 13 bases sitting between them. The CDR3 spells CASSQSSLGTNQPQHF. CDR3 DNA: TGCGCCAGCAGTCAATCATCTTTGGGAACTAATCAGCCCCAGCATTTT.

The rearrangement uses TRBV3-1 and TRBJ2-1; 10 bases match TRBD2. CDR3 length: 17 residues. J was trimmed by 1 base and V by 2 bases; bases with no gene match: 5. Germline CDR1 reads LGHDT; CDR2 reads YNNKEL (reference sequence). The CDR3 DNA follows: TGTGCCAGCAGCCAACTGTCTAGCGGGAGTTCCTACAATGAGCAGTTCTTC. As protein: CASSQLSSGSSYNEQFF.

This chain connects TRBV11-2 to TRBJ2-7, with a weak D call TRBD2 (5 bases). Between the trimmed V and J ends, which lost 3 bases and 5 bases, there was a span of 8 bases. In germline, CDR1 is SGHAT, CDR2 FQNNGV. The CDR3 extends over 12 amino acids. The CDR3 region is CASSFGLNEQYF. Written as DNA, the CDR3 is TGTGCCAGCAGCTTTGGACTCAACGAGCAGTACTTC.

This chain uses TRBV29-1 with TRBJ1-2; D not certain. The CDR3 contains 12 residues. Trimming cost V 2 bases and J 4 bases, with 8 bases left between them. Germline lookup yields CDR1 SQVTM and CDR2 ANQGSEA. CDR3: CSVENLGYGYTF. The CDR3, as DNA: TGCAGCGTTGAAAACCTAGGCTATGGCTACACCTTC.

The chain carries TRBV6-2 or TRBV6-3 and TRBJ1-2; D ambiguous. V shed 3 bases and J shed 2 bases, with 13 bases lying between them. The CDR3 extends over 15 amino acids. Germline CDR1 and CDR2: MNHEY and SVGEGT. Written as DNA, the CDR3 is TGTGCCAGCAGTTATGACAAGATCCTCAACTATGGCTACACCTTC. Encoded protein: CASSYDKILNYGYTF.

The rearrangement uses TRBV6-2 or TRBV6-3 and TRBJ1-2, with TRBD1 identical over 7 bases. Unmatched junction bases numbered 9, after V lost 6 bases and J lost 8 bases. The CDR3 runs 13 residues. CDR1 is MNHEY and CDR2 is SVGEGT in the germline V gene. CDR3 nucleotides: TGTGCCAGCAGCTCCCTGACAGGGCGAGGCTACACCTTC. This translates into CASSSLTGRGYTF.

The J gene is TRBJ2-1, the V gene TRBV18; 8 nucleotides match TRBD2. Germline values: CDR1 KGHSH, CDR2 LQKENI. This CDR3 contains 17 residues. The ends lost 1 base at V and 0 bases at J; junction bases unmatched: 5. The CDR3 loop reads CASSPRGAGDSYNEQFF. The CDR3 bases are TGTGCCAGCTCACCACGAGGAGCGGGGGACTCCTACAATGAGCAGTTCTTC.